The rows below give T cell receptor beta chains drawn from one sample of a study of T cells in Graves' hyperthyroidism and ophthalmopathy. TCRdb ran MiXCR on the multiplex PCR reads and lists one entry per CDR3 protein. The sample holds 500,000 to 550,000 distinct CDR3 sequences, nearly 20% seen once. The sample comprised blood. The receptors derive from a man between 40 and 49 years old with Graves' ophthalmopathy. Each CDR3 is given with its conserved first and last residue. D genes are given only for firm matches. Some rows mark clone size as missing; the rest say once, few, many or name a class of expanded clone.

d_gene: -
v_gene: TRBV4-1
abundance: -
j_gene: TRBJ1-1
CDR3aa: CASSQDKGDTEAFF
CDR3nt: TGCGCCAGCAGCCAAGATAAGGGGGACACTGAAGCTTTCTTT

d_gene: TRBD1
v_gene: TRBV20-1
abundance: -
j_gene: TRBJ1-6
CDR3aa: CSARRQGWNSPLHF
CDR3nt: TGCAGTGCTAGACGACAGGGGTGGAATTCACCCCTCCACTTT

d_gene: TRBD1
v_gene: TRBV20-1
abundance: -
j_gene: TRBJ2-2
CDR3aa: CSARDRGQGKAELFF
CDR3nt: TGCAGTGCTAGAGATCGGGGACAGGGGAAAGCGGAGCTGTTTTTT

d_gene: TRBD2
v_gene: TRBV28
abundance: many
j_gene: TRBJ2-1
CDR3aa: CASSFSGSYHNEQFF
CDR3nt: TGTGCCAGCAGTTTTAGCGGGAGTTACCACAATGAGCAGTTCTTC

d_gene: -
v_gene: TRBV12-3/TRBV12-4
abundance: -
j_gene: TRBJ1-5
CDR3aa: CASSQDVRDGQPQHF
CDR3nt: TGTGCCAGCAGCCAAGACGTTAGGGACGGTCAGCCCCAGCATTTT

d_gene: -
v_gene: TRBV29-1
abundance: -
j_gene: TRBJ1-1
CDR3aa: CSVRPWGDTEAFF
CDR3nt: TGCAGCGTTCGGCCCTGGGGGGACACTGAAGCTTTCTTT

d_gene: -
v_gene: TRBV6-1
abundance: few
j_gene: TRBJ1-2
CDR3aa: CASTTRGSELPYGYTF
CDR3nt: TGTGCCAGCACCACGAGGGGGTCGGAGTTACCCTATGGCTACACCTTC

d_gene: -
v_gene: TRBV24-1
abundance: once
j_gene: TRBJ1-4
CDR3aa: CQGACREKLFF
CDR3nt: TGTCAAGGAGCCTGTCGTGAAAAACTGTTTTTT

d_gene: -
v_gene: TRBV6-1
abundance: few
j_gene: TRBJ1-1
CDR3aa: CASSRRTEKAFF
CDR3nt: TGTGCCAGCAGTCGCCGGACCGAAAAAGCTTTCTTT

d_gene: -
v_gene: TRBV9
abundance: -
j_gene: TRBJ2-7
CDR3aa: CASSVGLRGGDEQYF
CDR3nt: TGTGCCAGCAGCGTAGGTTTGCGGGGTGGCGACGAGCAGTACTTC

d_gene: -
v_gene: TRBV7-9
abundance: few
j_gene: TRBJ2-3
CDR3aa: CASSLEWEGTDTQYF
CDR3nt: TGTGCCAGCAGCTTAGAGTGGGAGGGCACAGATACGCAGTATTTT

d_gene: -
v_gene: TRBV27
abundance: few
j_gene: TRBJ1-6
CDR3aa: CASSFIASPLHF
CDR3nt: TGTGCCAGCAGTTTTATAGCCTCACCCCTCCACTTT

d_gene: -
v_gene: TRBV27
abundance: few
j_gene: TRBJ1-5
CDR3aa: CASSPDSLQPQHF
CDR3nt: TGTGCCAGCAGTCCCGACAGTCTCCAGCCCCAGCATTTT

d_gene: TRBD2
v_gene: TRBV6-5
abundance: -
j_gene: TRBJ2-3
CDR3aa: CASSYSGTSKDTQYF
CDR3nt: TGTGCCAGCAGTTACTCCGGGACTAGCAAGGATACGCAGTATTTT

d_gene: TRBD2
v_gene: TRBV5-1
abundance: many
j_gene: TRBJ2-2
CDR3aa: CASSPSGSNTGELFF
CDR3nt: TGCGCCAGCAGCCCTAGCGGGTCGAACACCGGGGAGCTGTTTTTT

d_gene: TRBD1
v_gene: TRBV12-5
abundance: -
j_gene: TRBJ2-1
CDR3aa: CASGLSLTDRGRYNEQFF
CDR3nt: TGTGCTAGTGGTTTGTCTCTTACGGACAGGGGGCGGTACAATGAGCAGTTCTTC

d_gene: TRBD1
v_gene: TRBV29-1
abundance: few
j_gene: TRBJ2-3
CDR3aa: CSVETGDADTQYF
CDR3nt: TGCAGCGTCGAAACAGGGGACGCAGATACGCAGTATTTT

d_gene: TRBD1
v_gene: TRBV18
abundance: many
j_gene: TRBJ1-1
CDR3aa: CASSTTGGTEAFF
CDR3nt: TGTGCCAGCAGTACGACAGGGGGGACTGAAGCTTTCTTT

d_gene: -
v_gene: TRBV14
abundance: few
j_gene: TRBJ2-2
CDR3aa: CASSQRPAVNTGELFF
CDR3nt: TGTGCCAGCAGCCAACGGCCAGCGGTGAACACCGGGGAGCTGTTTTTT

d_gene: -
v_gene: TRBV2
abundance: many
j_gene: TRBJ2-3
CDR3aa: CASSGDITDTQYF
CDR3nt: TGTGCCAGCAGTGGGGATATCACAGATACGCAGTATTTT

d_gene: -
v_gene: TRBV3-1
abundance: many
j_gene: TRBJ1-1
CDR3aa: CASSHRAGNTEAFF
CDR3nt: TGTGCCAGCAGCCACCGTGCAGGGAACACTGAAGCTTTCTTT

d_gene: TRBD2
v_gene: TRBV30
abundance: -
j_gene: TRBJ2-1
CDR3aa: CAWSLLSGLTYNEQFF
CDR3nt: TGTGCCTGGAGTCTACTTTCGGGACTAACTTACAATGAGCAGTTCTTC

d_gene: -
v_gene: TRBV20-1
abundance: many
j_gene: TRBJ2-7
CDR3aa: CSARGKESSYEQYF
CDR3nt: TGCAGTGCTAGAGGAAAAGAGAGCTCCTACGAGCAGTACTTC

d_gene: -
v_gene: TRBV6-4
abundance: -
j_gene: TRBJ2-5
CDR3aa: CASSVGTDAQETQYF
CDR3nt: TGTGCCAGCAGTGTAGGGACGGATGCCCAAGAGACCCAGTACTTC

d_gene: TRBD1
v_gene: TRBV2
abundance: -
j_gene: TRBJ2-4
CDR3aa: CASRDYKDRASGNIQYF
CDR3nt: TGTGCCAGCAGGGATTACAAAGACAGGGCGAGTGGAAACATTCAGTACTTC

d_gene: -
v_gene: TRBV9
abundance: few
j_gene: TRBJ2-3
CDR3aa: CASSVEMGVITDTQYF
CDR3nt: TGTGCCAGCAGCGTAGAGATGGGAGTAATCACAGATACGCAGTATTTT

d_gene: TRBD2
v_gene: TRBV11-2
abundance: many
j_gene: TRBJ2-5
CDR3aa: CASGREVGETQYF
CDR3nt: TGTGCCAGCGGGCGGGAGGTCGGAGAGACCCAGTACTTC

d_gene: -
v_gene: TRBV6-2/TRBV6-3
abundance: once
j_gene: TRBJ2-3
CDR3aa: CASSQNQGRTDTQYF
CDR3nt: TGTGCCAGCAGTCAAAACCAGGGTCGGACAGATACGCAGTATTTT

d_gene: TRBD2
v_gene: TRBV7-8
abundance: many
j_gene: TRBJ2-2
CDR3aa: CASSFSGGANTGELFF
CDR3nt: TGTGCCAGCAGCTTTAGCGGGGGGGCGAACACCGGGGAGCTGTTTTTT

d_gene: -
v_gene: TRBV6-1
abundance: few
j_gene: TRBJ1-2
CDR3aa: CASKEGGNLGYTF
CDR3nt: TGTGCCAGTAAGGAGGGGGGAAATCTGGGCTACACCTTC

d_gene: -
v_gene: TRBV28
abundance: many
j_gene: TRBJ1-5
CDR3aa: CASSLDGVQPQHF
CDR3nt: TGTGCCAGCAGTTTAGATGGGGTTCAGCCCCAGCATTTT

d_gene: -
v_gene: TRBV6-1
abundance: -
j_gene: TRBJ2-1
CDR3aa: CASRRLDNEQFF
CDR3nt: TGTGCCAGCAGGCGACTAGACAATGAGCAGTTCTTC

d_gene: -
v_gene: TRBV7-8
abundance: few
j_gene: TRBJ2-3
CDR3aa: CASSLKRDSSTDTQYF
CDR3nt: TGTGCCAGCAGCTTAAAACGGGACTCCAGCACAGATACGCAGTATTTT

d_gene: -
v_gene: TRBV30
abundance: -
j_gene: TRBJ1-3
CDR3aa: CAWGRSSGNTIYF
CDR3nt: TGTGCCTGGGGCCGAAGCTCTGGAAACACCATATATTTT

d_gene: -
v_gene: TRBV29-1
abundance: few
j_gene: TRBJ2-7
CDR3aa: CSVGLVSYEQYF
CDR3nt: TGCAGCGTTGGACTAGTATCCTACGAGCAGTACTTC

d_gene: -
v_gene: TRBV29-1
abundance: many
j_gene: TRBJ2-7
CDR3aa: CSVEQGGYEQYF
CDR3nt: TGCAGCGTTGAACAGGGGGGGTACGAGCAGTACTTC

d_gene: -
v_gene: TRBV7-8
abundance: -
j_gene: TRBJ1-1
CDR3aa: CASSPPYGTEAFF
CDR3nt: TGTGCCAGCAGCCCCCCATATGGCACTGAAGCTTTCTTT

d_gene: -
v_gene: TRBV20-1
abundance: many
j_gene: TRBJ2-7
CDR3aa: CSARPLDFYYEQYF
CDR3nt: TGCAGTGCTCGTCCTCTGGACTTCTACTACGAGCAGTACTTC

d_gene: -
v_gene: TRBV7-9
abundance: -
j_gene: TRBJ2-3
CDR3aa: CASSTGQDGPTDTQYF
CDR3nt: TGTGCCAGCAGCACCGGACAAGATGGGCCAACAGATACGCAGTATTTT

d_gene: TRBD2
v_gene: TRBV19
abundance: -
j_gene: TRBJ2-5
CDR3aa: CASSIGWSGGGQETQYF
CDR3nt: TGTGCCAGTAGTATAGGATGGAGCGGGGGTGGTCAAGAGACCCAGTACTTC

d_gene: -
v_gene: TRBV7-8
abundance: few
j_gene: TRBJ1-3
CDR3aa: CASSSSFTKAVSGNTIYF
CDR3nt: TGTGCCAGCAGCTCCTCCTTCACTAAAGCTGTCTCTGGAAACACCATATATTTT

d_gene: -
v_gene: TRBV18
abundance: -
j_gene: TRBJ2-5
CDR3aa: CASSPDGTPQETQYF
CDR3nt: TGTGCCAGCTCACCAGACGGGACACCTCAAGAGACCCAGTACTTC